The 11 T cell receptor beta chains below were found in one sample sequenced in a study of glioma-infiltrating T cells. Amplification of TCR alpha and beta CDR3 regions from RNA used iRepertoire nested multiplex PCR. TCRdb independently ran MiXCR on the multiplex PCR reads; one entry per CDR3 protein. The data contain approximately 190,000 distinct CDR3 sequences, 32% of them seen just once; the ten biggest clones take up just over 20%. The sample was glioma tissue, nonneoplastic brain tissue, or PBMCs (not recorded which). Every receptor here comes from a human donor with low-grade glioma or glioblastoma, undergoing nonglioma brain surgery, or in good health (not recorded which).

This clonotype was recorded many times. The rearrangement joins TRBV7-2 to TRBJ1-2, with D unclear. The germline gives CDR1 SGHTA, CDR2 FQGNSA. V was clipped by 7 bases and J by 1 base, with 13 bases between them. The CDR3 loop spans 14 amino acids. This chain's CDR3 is CASTPRPINYGYTF. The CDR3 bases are TGTGCCAGCACCCCTCGACCGATTAACTATGGCTACACCTTC.

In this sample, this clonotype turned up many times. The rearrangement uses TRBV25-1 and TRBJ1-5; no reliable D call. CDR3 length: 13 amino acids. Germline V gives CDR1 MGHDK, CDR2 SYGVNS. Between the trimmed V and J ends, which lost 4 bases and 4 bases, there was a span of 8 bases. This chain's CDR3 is CASSGRENQPQHF. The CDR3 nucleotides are TGTGCCAGCAGTGGCCGGGAAAATCAGCCCCAGCATTTT.

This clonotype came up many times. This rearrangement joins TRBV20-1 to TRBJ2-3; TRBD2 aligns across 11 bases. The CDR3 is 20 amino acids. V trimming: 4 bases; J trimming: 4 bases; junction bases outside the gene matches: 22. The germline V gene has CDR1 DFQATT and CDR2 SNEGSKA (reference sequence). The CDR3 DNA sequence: TGCAGTGCTATACCAGGGACGGATAGCGGGAGGGCCTGGTTGGCAGATACGCAGTATTTT. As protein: CSAIPGTDSGRAWLADTQYF.

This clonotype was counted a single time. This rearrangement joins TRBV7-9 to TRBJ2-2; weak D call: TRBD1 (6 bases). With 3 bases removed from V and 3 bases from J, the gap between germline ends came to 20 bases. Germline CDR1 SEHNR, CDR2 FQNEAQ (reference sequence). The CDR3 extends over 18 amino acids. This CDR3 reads CASSFHRDASLDTGELFF. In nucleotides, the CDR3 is TGTGCCAGCAGCTTCCACAGGGACGCTAGCCTTGACACCGGGGAGCTGTTTTTT.

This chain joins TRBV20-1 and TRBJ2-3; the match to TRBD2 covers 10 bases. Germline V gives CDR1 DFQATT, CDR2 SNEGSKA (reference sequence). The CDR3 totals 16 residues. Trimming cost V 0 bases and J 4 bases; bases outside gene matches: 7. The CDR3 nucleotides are TGCAGTGCTAGAGATCTTGGTGGACTAGCGGCAGATACGCAGTATTTT. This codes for CSARDLGGLAADTQYF.

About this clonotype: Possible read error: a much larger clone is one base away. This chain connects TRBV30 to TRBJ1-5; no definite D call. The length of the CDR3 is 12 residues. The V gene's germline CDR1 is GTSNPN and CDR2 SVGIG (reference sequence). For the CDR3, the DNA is TGTGCCTGTGAGAGTGGCAATCGGCCCCAGCATTTT. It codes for CACESGNRPQHF. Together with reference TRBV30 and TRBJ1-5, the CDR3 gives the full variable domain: SQTIHQWPATLVQPVGSPLSLECTVEGTSNPNLYWYRQAAGRGLQLLFYSVGIGQISSEVPQNLSASRPQDRQFILSSKKLLLSDSGFYLCACESGNRPQHFGDGTRLSIL.

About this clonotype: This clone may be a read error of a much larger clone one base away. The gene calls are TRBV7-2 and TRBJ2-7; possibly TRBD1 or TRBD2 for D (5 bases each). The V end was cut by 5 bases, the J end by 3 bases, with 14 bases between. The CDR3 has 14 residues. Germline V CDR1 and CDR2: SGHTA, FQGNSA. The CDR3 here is CASSQVEGFYEQYF. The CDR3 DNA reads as TGTGCCAGCAGCCAAGTAGAGGGGTTCTACGAGCAGTACTTC.

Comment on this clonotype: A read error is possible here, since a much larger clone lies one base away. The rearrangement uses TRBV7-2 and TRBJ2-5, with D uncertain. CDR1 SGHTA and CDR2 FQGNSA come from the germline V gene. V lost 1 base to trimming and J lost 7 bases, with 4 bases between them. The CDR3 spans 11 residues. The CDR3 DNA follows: TGTGCCAGCAGCTTAGGCCGGACCCAGTACTTC. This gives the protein CASSLGRTQYF.

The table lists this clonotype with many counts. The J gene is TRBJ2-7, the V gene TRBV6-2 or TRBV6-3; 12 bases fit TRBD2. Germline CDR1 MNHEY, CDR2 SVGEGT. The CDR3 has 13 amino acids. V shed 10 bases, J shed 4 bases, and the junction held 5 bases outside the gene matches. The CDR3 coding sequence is TGTGCCACCTACGGGACTAGCGGGTACGAGCAGTACTTC. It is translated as CATYGTSGYEQYF.

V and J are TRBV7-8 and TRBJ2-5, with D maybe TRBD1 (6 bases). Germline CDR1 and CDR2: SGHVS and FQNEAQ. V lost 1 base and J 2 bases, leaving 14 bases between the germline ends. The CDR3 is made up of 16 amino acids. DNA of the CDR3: TGTGCCAGCAGCTTAGTAGCCCCCAGGGGTCAAGAGACCCAGTACTTC. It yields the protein CASSLVAPRGQETQYF.

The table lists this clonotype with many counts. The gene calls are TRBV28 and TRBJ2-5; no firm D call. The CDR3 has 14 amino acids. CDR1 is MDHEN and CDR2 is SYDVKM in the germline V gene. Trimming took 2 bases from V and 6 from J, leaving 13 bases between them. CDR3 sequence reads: CASSLVGSSKTQYF. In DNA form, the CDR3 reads TGTGCCAGCAGTTTAGTGGGCAGCTCGAAGACCCAGTACTTC.